A single sample is the source of the 23 T cell receptor beta chains below, sequenced in a study of T cell changes during pregnancy in multiple sclerosis. Method: immunoSEQ multiplex PCR; TCRdb's copy keeps in-frame clones and lacks some. The table includes about 48,000 clones, 88% detected once. The material was CD4+ T cells from peripheral blood mononuclear cells, obtained in the second trimester of pregnancy. These receptors came from a female donor with multiple sclerosis, enrolled in a pregnancy study.

This chain joins TRBV4-2 and TRBJ2-1, with D perhaps TRBD2 (6 bases). From germline, CDR1 is LGHNA and CDR2 YNFKEQ. Trimming left V 0 bases short and J 4 bases short, with 10 bases between. The CDR3 totals 15 residues. CDR3 region: CASSQDASEYNEQFF. The CDR3 coding sequence is TGTGCCAGCAGCCAAGATGCTAGCGAGTACAATGAGCAGTTCTTC.

The chain employs TRBV6-6 and TRBJ1-1; TRBD1 might be the D (5 bases). V lost 6 bases, J lost 8 bases, and 13 bases lay in between. The CDR3 is made up of 12 amino acids. The germline V gene encodes CDR1 MNHNY and CDR2 SVGAGI (reference sequence). The CDR3 region is CASSPGRGEAFF. Written as DNA, the CDR3 is TGTGCCAGCAGCCCTGGAAGGGGAGAAGCTTTCTTT.

V and J are TRBV4-1 and TRBJ2-6; tentative D call: TRBD2 (5 bases). V was cut by 2 bases and J by 0 bases, with 11 bases left in between. This CDR3 has 17 residues. Germline V gene data show CDR1 as MGHRA and CDR2 as YSYEKL. The CDR3 here is CASSQYKDFSGANVLTF. CDR3 DNA sequence: TGCGCCAGCAGCCAATACAAGGACTTCTCTGGGGCCAACGTCCTGACTTTC.

The CDR3 here is CASTLLLGQGGNTQYF. CDR3 nucleotides: TGTGCCAGCACCCTGCTGCTGGGACAGGGGGGAAATACGCAGTATTTT. The chain carries TRBV7-9 and TRBJ2-3, with 11 bases matching TRBD1. CDR1 is SEHNR, CDR2 FQNEAQ, per germline (reference sequence). This CDR3 is built from 16 residues. The junction had 13 bases not matched to a gene; V was cut back by 7 bases and J by 7 bases.

This clone came up once. The chain couples TRBV6-1 to TRBJ2-7, with 14 bases aligning to TRBD2. This CDR3 is built from 15 residues. Trimming took 6 bases from V and 4 from J; bases not matched to a gene: 5. Germline loops: CDR1 MNHNS, CDR2 SASEGT. CDR3: CASSEGLAGVYEQYF. In DNA, the CDR3 is TGTGCCAGCAGCGAGGGACTAGCGGGAGTATACGAGCAGTACTTC.

The rearrangement joins TRBV7-3 to TRBJ2-3, with 8 bases identical to TRBD2. Germline V gene lookup returns CDR1 SGHTA and CDR2 FQGTGA. Trimming cost V 5 bases and J 0 bases; bases outside gene matches: 4. This CDR3 region has 15 residues. In nucleotides, the CDR3 is TGTGCCAGCAGCGCAGCTAGCGGGAGCACAGATACGCAGTATTTT. Protein product: CASSAASGSTDTQYF.

J is TRBJ2-3 and V is TRBV5-1; TRBD2 matches at 12 bases. The trim removed 1 base at V and 0 bases at J, leaving 3 bases unmatched. This CDR3 region has 17 residues. The germline CDR1 and CDR2 sequences are SGHRS and YFSETQ. As DNA, the CDR3 is TGCGCCAGCAGCTTGAGCGGGACTAGCGGGAGCACAGATACGCAGTATTTT. Its translation: CASSLSGTSGSTDTQYF.

The chain combines TRBV6-5 with TRBJ2-7; D uncertain. CDR1 MNHEY and CDR2 SVGAGI come from the germline V gene. This CDR3 contains 15 residues. Trimming removed 2 bases at V and 2 bases at J, with 13 bases between. The CDR3 protein is CASSYDQAPTYEQYF. The CDR3 coding sequence is TGTGCCAGCAGTTACGATCAAGCGCCTACCTACGAGCAGTACTTC.

The chain is built from TRBV13 and TRBJ2-7, with D perhaps TRBD1 (6 bases). Germline V gene sequence: CDR1 PRHDT, CDR2 FYEKMQ (reference sequence). The CDR3 is made up of 13 amino acids. The V end lost 3 bases, the J end lost 5 bases, and 11 bases lay between the germline ends. The CDR3 DNA sequence: TGTGCCAGCAGCTTCACAGGGCGGAACGAGCAGTACTTC. Protein product: CASSFTGRNEQYF.

DNA for the CDR3: TGTGCCAGCAGCCAAACCGTGGGGACAGGGGGGGACTATGGCTACACCTTC. It codes for CASSQTVGTGGDYGYTF. The chain joins TRBV4-2 to TRBJ1-2, with 11 bases identical to TRBD1. V shed 2 bases and J 3 bases; nucleotides not matched to a gene: 8. Germline CDR1 reads LGHNA; CDR2 reads YNFKEQ. The CDR3 spans 17 residues.

J is TRBJ2-5 and V is TRBV5-1; 8 bases map to TRBD1. The CDR3 is 15 amino acids. Germline CDR1 reads SGHRS; CDR2 reads YFSETQ. The J segment lost 2 bases and the V segment lost 4 bases, leaving 7 bases of the junction unmatched. The CDR3 sequence is CASSPGRTGQETQYF. Written as DNA, the CDR3 is TGCGCCAGCAGCCCAGGACGGACAGGGCAAGAGACCCAGTACTTC. Drawing the rest from reference TRBV5-1 and TRBJ2-5, the complete variable domain is KAGVTQTPRYLIKTRGQQVTLSCSPISGHRSVSWYQQTPGQGLQFLFEYFSETQRNKGNFPGRFSGRQFSNSRSEMNVSTLELGDSALYLCASSPGRTGQETQYFGPGTRLLVL.

This chain connects TRBV7-2 to TRBJ2-5, with D tentatively TRBD2 (5 bases). V lost 0 bases and J lost 7, with 9 bases in between. The CDR3 is made up of 13 amino acids. From germline, CDR1 is SGHTA and CDR2 FQGNSA. The CDR3, as DNA: TGTGCCAGCAGCTTAGCGGGTAGCGTGACCCAGTACTTC. Translation gives CASSLAGSVTQYF. Supplemented by reference TRBV7-2 and TRBJ2-5, the full variable domain reads GAGVSQSPSNKVTEKGKDVELRCDPISGHTALYWYRQSLGQGLEFLIYFQGNSAPDKSGLPSDRFSAERTGGSVSTLTIQRTQQEDSAVYLCASSLAGSVTQYFGPGTRLLVL.

The DNA of the CDR3 is TGTGCCAGCAGCTTGAACAGGCAGGGCAATGAGCAGTTCTTC. This gives the protein CASSLNRQGNEQFF. The rearrangement joins TRBV5-4 to TRBJ2-1, with TRBD1 as a possible D gene (5 bases). This CDR3 region has 14 residues. Trimming shortened V by 1 base and J by 6 bases, and 11 bases separated the two germline ends. Per germline, CDR1 SGHNT and CDR2 YYREEE (reference sequence).

A note on this clone: A junction boundary mismatches the germline segment, possibly from a read error. J is TRBJ2-7 and V is TRBV7-7, with D maybe TRBD1 (5 bases). Germline V gives CDR1 SSHAT, CDR2 FNYEAQ (reference sequence). The length of the CDR3 is 14 residues. The chain's CDR3 is CASSLGSQGYEQYF. The DNA of the CDR3 is TGTGCTAGCAGTCTGGGCTCCCAGGGCTACGAGCAGTACTTC. Full variable domain (rest looked up from reference TRBV7-7 and TRBJ2-7): GAGVSQSPRYKVTKRGQDVTLRCDPISSHATLYWYQQALGQGPEFLTYFNYEAQPDKSGLPSDRFSAERPEGSISTLTIQRTEQRDSAMYRCASSLGSQGYEQYFGPGTRLTVT.

The CDR3 nucleotides read TGTGCCAGCAGCGTCGAAACGGGTGGGGGGGAGCTGTTTTTT. Translating it yields CASSVETGGGELFF. The rearrangement uses TRBV9 and TRBJ2-2; D is unresolved. This CDR3 contains 14 residues. CDR1 SGDLS and CDR2 YYNGEE come from the germline V gene. Trimming removed 2 bases at V and 8 bases at J, with 13 bases between.

The V gene is TRBV19, the J gene TRBJ2-3; 10 nucleotides match TRBD2. Germline assignment: CDR1 LNHDA and CDR2 SQIVND (reference sequence). Trimming removed 5 bases from V and 4 bases from J; junction bases left unmatched: 9. The CDR3 consists of 16 residues. CDR3 nucleotides: TGTGCCAGTAGTGGCCGGGCTAGCGGGAGTTCAGATACGCAGTATTTT. Encoded protein: CASSGRASGSSDTQYF.

V and J are TRBV2 and TRBJ2-7; 8 positions agree with TRBD2. Trimming took 2 bases from V and 2 from J; bases not matched to a gene: 2. The V gene's germline CDR1 is SNHLY and CDR2 FYNNEI. This CDR3 is 14 amino acids long. CDR3 sequence: CASSESSGAYEQYF. CDR3 bases: TGTGCCAGCAGTGAAAGTAGCGGGGCCTACGAGCAGTACTTC.

The V call is TRBV5-1, the J call TRBJ2-7; a possible D gene is TRBD1 (5 bases). Germline V gene sequence: CDR1 SGHRS, CDR2 YFSETQ. V lost 0 bases and J lost 3, with 13 bases in between. The CDR3 has 15 residues. Written as DNA, the CDR3 is TGCGCCAGCAGCTTGGCCTCAGGGAATAACTACGAGCAGTACTTC. Its translation is CASSLASGNNYEQYF.

In DNA form, the CDR3 reads TGTGCCAGCTCGGAGGGGACAGAACTCTACGAGCAGTACTTC. The encoded protein is CASSEGTELYEQYF. This chain joins TRBV18 and TRBJ2-7; D is perhaps TRBD1 (7 bases). The CDR3 has 14 amino acids. V was cut by 6 bases and J by 3 bases, with 15 bases left in between. Germline V gene sequence: CDR1 KGHSH, CDR2 LQKENI.

This chain uses TRBV2 with TRBJ2-1; TRBD2 matches 14 bases. With 3 bases clipped from V and 6 bases from J, the junction kept 1 base outside the gene matches. Germline V gene data show CDR1 as SNHLY and CDR2 as FYNNEI. The CDR3 totals 15 residues. CDR3 bases: TGTGCCAGCAGTGACGGGACTAGCGGGGGCAATGAGCAGTTCTTC. This codes for CASSDGTSGGNEQFF.

J is TRBJ2-7 and V is TRBV28; TRBD2 matches 11 bases. CDR3 length: 15 residues. The germline gives CDR1 MDHEN, CDR2 SYDVKM. V lost 4 bases, J lost 4 bases, and 6 bases stayed unmatched. The CDR3 here is CASSSPTSGKYEQYF. The CDR3 DNA sequence: TGTGCCAGCAGTTCCCCGACTAGCGGGAAATACGAGCAGTACTTC.

V and J are TRBV12-5 and TRBJ2-1; D is undetermined. Trimming pared 4 bases from V and 9 bases from J, leaving 10 bases between. Germline V gives CDR1 LGHNT, CDR2 FRNRAP. The CDR3 has 12 amino acids. This chain's CDR3 is CASGSEVREQFF. Here the CDR3 DNA reads TGTGCTAGTGGTTCCGAGGTCCGTGAGCAGTTCTTC.

This chain connects TRBV13 to TRBJ1-1; tentative D call: TRBD1 (5 bases). Deletions cut 8 bases from V and 5 bases from J, with 15 bases between. Germline V gene lookup returns CDR1 PRHDT and CDR2 FYEKMQ (reference sequence). This CDR3 has 13 residues. The CDR3 loop reads CASGRGGGTEAFF. The CDR3 region has the DNA TGTGCCAGCGGCCGGGGGGGAGGAACTGAAGCTTTCTTT.